What follows are 3 T cell receptor beta chains derived from one specimen sequenced in a study of T cells in narcolepsy. The repertoire was sequenced with immunoSEQ multiplex PCR; TCRdb's copy has only in-frame clones and lacks some. There are tens of thousands of clones in the sample; about 80% occur only once, and roughly 0.74% lies in the top ten. Sequenced material: CD45RA- memory CD4+ T cells from PBMCs. The receptors were gathered from a human donor with narcolepsy.

V gene TRBV5-1 combines with J gene TRBJ2-3; D remains ambiguous. V was cut by 4 bases and J by 2 bases, with 8 bases left in between. Germline CDR1 reads SGHRS; CDR2 reads YFSETQ. The CDR3 totals 13 residues. CDR3 residues: CASSSDPTDTQYF. CDR3 DNA: TGCGCCAGCAGCAGCGACCCCACAGATACGCAGTATTTT. The entire variable domain, with the rest obtained from reference TRBV5-1 and TRBJ2-3, is as follows: KAGVTQTPRYLIKTRGQQVTLSCSPISGHRSVSWYQQTPGQGLQFLFEYFSETQRNKGNFPGRFSGRQFSNSRSEMNVSTLELGDSALYLCASSSDPTDTQYFGPGTRLTVL.

This clone was counted a few times. V usage is TRBV14 and J usage is TRBJ2-7; 11 nucleotides line up with TRBD1. Germline assignment: CDR1 SGHDN and CDR2 FVKESK. The V gene end was trimmed by 0 bases and the J gene end by 0 bases; junction bases not matched to a gene: 4. The CDR3 is 17 amino acids. In DNA, the CDR3 is TGTGCCAGCAGCCAAGAAGGACAGGGGGCTCGCTCCTACGAGCAGTACTTC. This codes for CASSQEGQGARSYEQYF.

With regard to this clone: One end of the junction is discordant with germline, which a read error may explain. DNA of the CDR3: TGTGCCAGCAGCTCCCAATACTGGGGCAATCAGCCCCAGCATTTT. Translated, it gives CASSSQYWGNQPQHF. This rearrangement joins TRBV5-3 to TRBJ1-5; D is ambiguous. TRBV5-3 is identified as an open reading frame with a role that is uncertain. The CDR3 spans 15 residues.